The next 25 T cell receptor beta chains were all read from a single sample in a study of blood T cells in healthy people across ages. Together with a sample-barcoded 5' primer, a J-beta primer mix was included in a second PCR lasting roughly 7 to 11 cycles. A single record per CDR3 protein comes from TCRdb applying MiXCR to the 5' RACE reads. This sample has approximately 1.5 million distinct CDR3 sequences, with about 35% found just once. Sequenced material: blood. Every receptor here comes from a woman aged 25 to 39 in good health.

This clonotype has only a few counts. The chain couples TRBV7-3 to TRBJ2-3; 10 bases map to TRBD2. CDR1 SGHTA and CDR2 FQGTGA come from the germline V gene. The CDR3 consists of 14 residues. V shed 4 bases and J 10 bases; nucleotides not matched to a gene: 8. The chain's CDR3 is CASSSAPSGSAQYF. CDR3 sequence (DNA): TGTGCCAGCAGCTCCGCCCCTAGCGGGAGCGCGCAGTATTTT.

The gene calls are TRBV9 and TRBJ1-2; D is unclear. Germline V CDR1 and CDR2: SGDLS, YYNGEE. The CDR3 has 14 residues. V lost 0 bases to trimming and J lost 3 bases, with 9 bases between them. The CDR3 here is CASSVGGRHYGYTF. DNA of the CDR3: TGTGCCAGCAGCGTAGGTGGCAGACACTATGGCTACACCTTC.

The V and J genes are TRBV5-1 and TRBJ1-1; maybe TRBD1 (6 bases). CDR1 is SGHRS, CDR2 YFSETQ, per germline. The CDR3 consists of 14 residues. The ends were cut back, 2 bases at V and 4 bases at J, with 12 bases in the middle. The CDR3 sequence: CASSFSGAGTEAFF. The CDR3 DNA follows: TGCGCCAGCAGCTTTTCAGGGGCTGGCACTGAAGCTTTCTTT.

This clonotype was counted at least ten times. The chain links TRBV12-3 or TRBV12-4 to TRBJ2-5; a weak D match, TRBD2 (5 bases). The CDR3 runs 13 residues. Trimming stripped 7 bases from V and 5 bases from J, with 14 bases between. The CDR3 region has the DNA TGTGCCAGCACCCGGGGAGCATGGGAGACCCAGTACTTC. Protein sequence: CASTRGAWETQYF.

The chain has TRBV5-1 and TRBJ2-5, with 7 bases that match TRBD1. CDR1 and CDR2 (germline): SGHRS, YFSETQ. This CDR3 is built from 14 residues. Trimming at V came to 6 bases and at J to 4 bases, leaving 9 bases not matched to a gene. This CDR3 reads CASNSRQGPETQYF. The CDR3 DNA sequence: TGCGCCAGCAACTCCCGACAGGGACCAGAGACCCAGTACTTC.

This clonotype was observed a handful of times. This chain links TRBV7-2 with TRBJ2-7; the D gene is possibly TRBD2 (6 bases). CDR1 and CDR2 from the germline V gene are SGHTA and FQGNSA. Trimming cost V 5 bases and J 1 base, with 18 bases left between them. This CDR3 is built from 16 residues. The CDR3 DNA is TGTGCCAGCAGCACGGGACTTTGGGAGAGTTCCTACGAGCAGTACTTC. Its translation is CASSTGLWESSYEQYF.

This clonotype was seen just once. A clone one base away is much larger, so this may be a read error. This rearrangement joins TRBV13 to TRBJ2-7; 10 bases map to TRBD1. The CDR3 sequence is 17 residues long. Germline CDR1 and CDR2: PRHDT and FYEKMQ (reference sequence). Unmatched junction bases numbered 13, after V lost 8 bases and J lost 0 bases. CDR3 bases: TGTGCCAGCGGCTCAACGGGGGGGACAGGGGACTCCTACGAGCAGTACTTC. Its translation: CASGSTGGTGDSYEQYF.

The CDR3 DNA reads as TGTGCCAGCAGTGCCCCCCTGGCGGGAGCGGTCTCCTACGAGCAGTACTTC. Amino acids: CASSAPLAGAVSYEQYF. This rearrangement joins TRBV6-4 to TRBJ2-7; TRBD2 aligns across 7 bases. Germline V gene lookup returns CDR1 MRHNA and CDR2 SNTAGT. The junction had 12 bases not matched to a gene; V was cut back by 4 bases and J by 0 bases. This CDR3 has 17 residues.

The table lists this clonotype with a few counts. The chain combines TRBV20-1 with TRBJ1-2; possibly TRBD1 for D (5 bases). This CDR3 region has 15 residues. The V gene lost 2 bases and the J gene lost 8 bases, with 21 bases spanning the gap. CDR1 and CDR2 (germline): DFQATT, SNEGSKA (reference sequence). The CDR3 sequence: CSARSTLGGRWGYTF. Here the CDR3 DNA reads TGCAGTGCTAGAAGCACGTTGGGGGGAAGGTGGGGCTACACCTTC.

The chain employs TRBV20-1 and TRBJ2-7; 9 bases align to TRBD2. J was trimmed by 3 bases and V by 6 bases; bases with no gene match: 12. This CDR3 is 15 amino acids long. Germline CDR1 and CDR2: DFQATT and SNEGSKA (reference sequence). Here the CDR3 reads CSAQTGGRGGYEQYF. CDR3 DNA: TGCAGTGCACAGACTGGCGGGAGGGGGGGCTACGAGCAGTACTTC.

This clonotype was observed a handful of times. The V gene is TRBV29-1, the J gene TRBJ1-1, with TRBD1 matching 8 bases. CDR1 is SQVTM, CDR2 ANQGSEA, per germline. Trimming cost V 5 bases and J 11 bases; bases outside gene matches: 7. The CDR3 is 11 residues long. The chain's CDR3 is CSVPATGEAFF. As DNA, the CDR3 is TGCAGCGTTCCCGCGACAGGGGAGGCTTTCTTT. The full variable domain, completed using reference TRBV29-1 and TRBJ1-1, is SAVISQKPSRDICQRGTSLTIQCQVDSQVTMMFWYRQQPGQSLTLIATANQGSEATYESGFVIDKFPISRPNLTFSTLTVSNMSPEDSSIYLCSVPATGEAFFGQGTRLTVV.

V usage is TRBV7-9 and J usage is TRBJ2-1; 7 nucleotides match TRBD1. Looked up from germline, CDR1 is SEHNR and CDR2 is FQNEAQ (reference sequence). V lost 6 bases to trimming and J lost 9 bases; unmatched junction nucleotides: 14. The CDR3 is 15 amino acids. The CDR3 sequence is CASRDAQTGKGEQFF. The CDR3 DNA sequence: TGTGCCAGCAGGGACGCTCAGACAGGGAAAGGTGAGCAGTTCTTC. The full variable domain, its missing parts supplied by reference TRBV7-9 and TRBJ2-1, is DTGVSQNPRHKITKRGQNVTFRCDPISEHNRLYWYRQTLGQGPEFLTYFQNEAQLEKSRLLSDRFSAERPKGSFSTLEIQRTEQGDSAMYLCASRDAQTGKGEQFFGPGTRLTVL.

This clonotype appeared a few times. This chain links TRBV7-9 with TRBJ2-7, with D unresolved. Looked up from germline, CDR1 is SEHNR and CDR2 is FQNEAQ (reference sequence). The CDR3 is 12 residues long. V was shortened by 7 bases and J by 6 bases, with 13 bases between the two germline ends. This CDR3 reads CASNALLPEQYF. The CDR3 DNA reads TGTGCCAGCAACGCACTGCTCCCCGAGCAGTACTTC.

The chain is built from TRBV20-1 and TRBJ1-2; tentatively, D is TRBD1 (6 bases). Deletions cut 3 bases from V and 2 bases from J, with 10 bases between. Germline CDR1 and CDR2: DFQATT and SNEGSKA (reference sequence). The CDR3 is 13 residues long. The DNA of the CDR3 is TGCAGTGCTAGCCCAGGGGTAAACTATGGCTACACCTTC. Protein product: CSASPGVNYGYTF.

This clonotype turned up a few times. In DNA form, the CDR3 reads TGTGCCAGCAGCCACCGCTTGGGCCAAGAGACCCAGTACTTC. It codes for CASSHRLGQETQYF. The chain joins TRBV13 to TRBJ2-5; D is undetermined. The CDR3 is made up of 14 amino acids. Germline lookup yields CDR1 PRHDT and CDR2 FYEKMQ (reference sequence). The V gene lost 5 bases and the J gene lost 1 base, with 11 bases spanning the gap.

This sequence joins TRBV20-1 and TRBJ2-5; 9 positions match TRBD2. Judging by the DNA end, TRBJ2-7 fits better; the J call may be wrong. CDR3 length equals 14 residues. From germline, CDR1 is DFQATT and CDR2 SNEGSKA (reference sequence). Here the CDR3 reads CSAGETSGRYEQYF. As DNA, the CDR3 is TGCAGTGCTGGCGAGACTAGCGGAAGATACGAGCAGTACTTC.

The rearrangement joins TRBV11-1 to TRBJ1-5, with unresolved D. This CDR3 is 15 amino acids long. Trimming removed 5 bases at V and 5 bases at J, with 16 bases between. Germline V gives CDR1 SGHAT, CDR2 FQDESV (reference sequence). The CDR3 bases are TGTGCCAGCAGCCCCGTCGCAGAGGGCGATCAGCCCCAGCATTTT. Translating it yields CASSPVAEGDQPQHF. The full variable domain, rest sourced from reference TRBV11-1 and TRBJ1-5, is EAEVAQSPRYKITEKSQAVAFWCDPISGHATLYWYRQILGQGPELLVQFQDESVVDDSQLPKDRFSAERLKGVDSTLKIQPAELGDSAMYLCASSPVAEGDQPQHFGDGTRLSIL.

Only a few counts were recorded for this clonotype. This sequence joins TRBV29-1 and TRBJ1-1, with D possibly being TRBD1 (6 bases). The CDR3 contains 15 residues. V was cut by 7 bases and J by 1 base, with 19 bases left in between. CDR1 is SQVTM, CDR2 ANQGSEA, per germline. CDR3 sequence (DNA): TGCAGCGAAACCTTACCGGGGGGGCAGAACACTGAAGCTTTCTTT. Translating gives CSETLPGGQNTEAFF. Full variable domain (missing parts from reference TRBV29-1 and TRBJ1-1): SAVISQKPSRDICQRGTSLTIQCQVDSQVTMMFWYRQQPGQSLTLIATANQGSEATYESGFVIDKFPISRPNLTFSTLTVSNMSPEDSSIYLCSETLPGGQNTEAFFGQGTRLTVV.

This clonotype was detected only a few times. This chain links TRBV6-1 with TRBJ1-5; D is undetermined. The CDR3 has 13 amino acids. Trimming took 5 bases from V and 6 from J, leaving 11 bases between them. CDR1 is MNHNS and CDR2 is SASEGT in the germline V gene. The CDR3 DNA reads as TGTGCCAGCAGTCTAAGGCTAAGTCAGCCCCAGCATTTT. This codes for CASSLRLSQPQHF.

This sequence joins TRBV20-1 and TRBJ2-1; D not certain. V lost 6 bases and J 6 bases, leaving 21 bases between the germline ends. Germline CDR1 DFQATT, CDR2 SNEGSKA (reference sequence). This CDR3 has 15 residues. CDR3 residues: CSAHRENRASNEQFF. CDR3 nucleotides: TGCAGTGCCCATAGGGAAAACCGAGCCTCCAATGAGCAGTTCTTC.

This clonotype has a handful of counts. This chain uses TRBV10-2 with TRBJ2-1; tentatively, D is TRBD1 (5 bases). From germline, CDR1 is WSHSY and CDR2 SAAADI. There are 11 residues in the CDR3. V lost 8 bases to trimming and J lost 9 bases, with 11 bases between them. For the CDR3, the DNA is TGCGCCAGCTCTAATAGGGGTGAGCAGTTCTTC. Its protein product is CASSNRGEQFF.

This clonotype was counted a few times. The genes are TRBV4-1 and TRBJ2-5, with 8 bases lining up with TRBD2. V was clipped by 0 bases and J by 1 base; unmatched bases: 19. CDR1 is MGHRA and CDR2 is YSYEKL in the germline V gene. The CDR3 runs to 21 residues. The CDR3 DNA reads TGCGCCAGCAGCCAAGATTCTGTTAGCGGGACCGTTTTAGTGTTCCAAGAGACCCAGTACTTC. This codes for CASSQDSVSGTVLVFQETQYF.

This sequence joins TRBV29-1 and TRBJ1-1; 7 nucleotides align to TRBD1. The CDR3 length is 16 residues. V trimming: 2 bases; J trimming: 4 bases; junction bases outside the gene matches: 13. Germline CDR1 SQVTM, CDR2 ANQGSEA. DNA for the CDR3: TGCAGCGTTGAACTCCCCCGGACAGGTATCGGCACTGAAGCTTTCTTT. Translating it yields CSVELPRTGIGTEAFF.

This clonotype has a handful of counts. CDR3 in amino acids: CASSLGRVGQPQHF. The CDR3 bases are TGTGCCAGCAGCTTAGGCAGGGTAGGTCAGCCCCAGCATTTT. The chain has TRBV7-2 and TRBJ1-5; a weak D match, TRBD1 (5 bases). V gave up 1 base and J gave up 6 bases, with 10 bases separating them. The CDR3 extends over 14 amino acids. From germline, CDR1 is SGHTA and CDR2 FQGNSA.

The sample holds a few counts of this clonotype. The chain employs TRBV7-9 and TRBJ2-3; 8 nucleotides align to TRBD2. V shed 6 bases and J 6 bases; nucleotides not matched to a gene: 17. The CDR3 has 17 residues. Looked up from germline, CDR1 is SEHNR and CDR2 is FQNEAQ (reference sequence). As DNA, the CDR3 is TGTGCCAGCAGTCCCCGGACTAGCTGGGGGGTTACGGATACGCAGTATTTT. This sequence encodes CASSPRTSWGVTDTQYF.